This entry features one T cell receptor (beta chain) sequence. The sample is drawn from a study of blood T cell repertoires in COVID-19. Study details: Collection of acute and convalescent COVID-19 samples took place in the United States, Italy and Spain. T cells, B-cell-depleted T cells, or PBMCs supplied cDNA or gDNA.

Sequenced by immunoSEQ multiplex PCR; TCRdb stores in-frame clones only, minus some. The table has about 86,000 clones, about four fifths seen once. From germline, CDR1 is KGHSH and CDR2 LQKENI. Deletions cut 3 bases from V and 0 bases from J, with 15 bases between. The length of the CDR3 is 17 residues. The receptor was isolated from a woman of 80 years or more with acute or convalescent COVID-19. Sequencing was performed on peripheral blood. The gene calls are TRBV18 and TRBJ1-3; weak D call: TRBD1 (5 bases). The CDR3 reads CASSPQGPTDSGNTIYF. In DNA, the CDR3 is TGTGCCAGCTCACCGCAGGGCCCTACCGACTCTGGAAACACCATATATTTT. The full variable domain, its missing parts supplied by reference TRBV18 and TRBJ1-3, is NAGVMQNPRHLVRRRGQEARLRCSPMKGHSHVYWYRQLPEEGLKFMVYLQKENIIDESGMPKERFSAEFPKEGPSILRIQQVVRGDSAAYFCASSPQGPTDSGNTIYFGEGSWLTVV.